Listed here are 3 T cell receptor beta chains from one sample, sequenced in a study of immune cell composition in non-small cell lung cancer. Normal lung was taken at the farthest possible site, at least 3 cm from tumour. The protocol was immunoSEQ multiplex PCR, while the TCRdb copy is restricted to in-frame clones and leaves out a portion. The sample shows about 3,300 clones, about four fifths of them seen only once. Sequencing input: non-adjacent lung tissue. Receptors originate from a human donor with non-small cell lung cancer.

This chain joins TRBV7-9 and TRBJ2-1, with 8 bases fitting TRBD2. The CDR3 extends over 15 amino acids. Germline V gene data show CDR1 as SEHNR and CDR2 as FQNEAQ (reference sequence). The ends lost 5 bases at V and 7 bases at J; junction bases unmatched: 10. CDR3 sequence reads: CASSQTGLGRNEQFF. CDR3 bases: TGTGCCAGCAGCCAAACGGGACTAGGTAGGAATGAGCAGTTCTTC.

This sequence joins TRBV19 and TRBJ2-2; D remains ambiguous. V lost 5 bases, J lost 3 bases, and 1 base lay in between. CDR1 is LNHDA, CDR2 SQIVND, per germline (reference sequence). The CDR3 extends over 11 amino acids. The CDR3 loop reads CASSDTGELFF. In nucleotides, the CDR3 is TGTGCCAGTAGTGACACCGGGGAGCTGTTTTTT. The entire variable domain, with the rest obtained from reference TRBV19 and TRBJ2-2, is as follows: DGGITQSPKYLFRKEGQNVTLSCEQNLNHDAMYWYRQDPGQGLRLIYYSQIVNDFQKGDIAEGYSVSREKKESFPLTVTSAQKNPTAFYLCASSDTGELFFGEGSRLTVL.

The gene calls are TRBV20-1 and TRBJ2-1; D is unclear. The CDR3 spans 10 residues. Per the germline V gene, CDR1 is DFQATT and CDR2 is SNEGSKA (reference sequence). The CDR3 region has the DNA TGCAATCCTTTGTTTAATGAGCAGTTCTTC. Translating gives CNPLFNEQFF.